Given below is one TCR beta chain in context. The data were taken from a study of T-cell memory formation after mild COVID-19. TCRdb passed the 5' RACE reads through MiXCR, listing each CDR3 protein once. Among roughly 300,000 distinct CDR3 sequences listed, roughly an eighth were seen once. Sequenced input: PBMCs or a T cell subset sorted from them (not recorded which). The clonotype originates from a man aged 18-30 years who had mild COVID-19 (a few samples of this study predate the infection). Cell type and time point are not known.

The CDR3: CSARGARDRETQYF. The CDR3 nucleotides read TGCAGTGCTAGAGGGGCCCGTGATAGAGAGACCCAGTACTTC. The chain carries TRBV20-1 and TRBJ2-5; D uncertain. CDR3 length: 14 amino acids. Germline V CDR1 and CDR2: DFQATT, SNEGSKA (reference sequence). V lost 1 base, J lost 4 bases, and 13 bases lay in between.